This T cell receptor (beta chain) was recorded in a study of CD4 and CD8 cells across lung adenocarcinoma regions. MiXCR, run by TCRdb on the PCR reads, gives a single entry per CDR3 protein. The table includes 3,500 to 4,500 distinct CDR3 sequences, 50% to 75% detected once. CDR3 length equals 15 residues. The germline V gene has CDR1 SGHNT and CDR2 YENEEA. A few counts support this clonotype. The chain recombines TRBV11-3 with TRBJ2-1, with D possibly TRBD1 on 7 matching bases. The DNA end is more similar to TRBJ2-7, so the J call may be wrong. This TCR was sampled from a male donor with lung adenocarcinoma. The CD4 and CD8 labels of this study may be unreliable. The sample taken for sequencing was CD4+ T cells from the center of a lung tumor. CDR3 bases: TGTGCCAGCAGCTTAGGCGGGACAGCTATCTACGAGCAGTACTTC. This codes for CASSLGGTAIYEQYF.